The next 23 T cell receptor beta chains were all read from a single sample in a study of blood T cell repertoires in COVID-19. Clones were sequenced by immunoSEQ multiplex PCR, and TCRdb holds only the in-frame ones, with some missing. The sample has under 150,000 clones, about four fifths seen once; the top ten hold 5.5% to 7%. The sequencing input was peripheral blood. The receptors here all came from a human donor in a cohort sampled during active COVID-19.

The chain employs TRBV4-1 and TRBJ2-7; 7 nucleotides agree with TRBD2. CDR1 and CDR2 (germline): MGHRA, YSYEKL. There are 14 residues in the CDR3. V was clipped by 5 bases and J by 0 bases; unmatched bases: 4. The CDR3 reads CASSFRTSSYEQYF. The CDR3 DNA reads TGCGCCAGCAGCTTTCGGACTAGCTCCTACGAGCAGTACTTC.

About this clone: An end of the junction differs from the germline gene, which may be a read error. This rearrangement joins TRBV28 to TRBJ1-2; 9 bases agree with TRBD1. In germline, CDR1 is MDHEN, CDR2 SYDVKM. The CDR3 spans 12 residues. The CDR3 nucleotides read TGTGCCAGCAGTTTCCCGACAGGGGGAATAGTCTTC. Its protein is CASSFPTGGIVF.

The chain recombines TRBV29-1 with TRBJ2-7, with TRBD2 as a possible D gene (6 bases). CDR3 length: 16 residues. The germline gives CDR1 SQVTM, CDR2 ANQGSEA. Trimming shortened V by 1 base and J by 0 bases, and 16 bases separated the two germline ends. The CDR3 spells CSVEGGEGYYSYEQYF. CDR3 DNA: TGCAGCGTTGAAGGGGGGGAAGGATACTACTCCTACGAGCAGTACTTC.

CDR3 sequence: CASGQYNEQFF. The CDR3 nucleotides read TGTGCCAGTGGACAGTACAATGAGCAGTTCTTC. The chain is built from TRBV19 and TRBJ2-1, with D possibly TRBD1 on 6 matching bases. Germline V CDR1 and CDR2: LNHDA, SQIVND (reference sequence). The CDR3 has 11 amino acids. The V end lost 8 bases, the J end lost 4 bases, and 6 bases lay between the germline ends.

This clone was counted once. The chain couples TRBV27 to TRBJ1-5; D is unresolved. The CDR3 is 13 residues long. Germline V gene lookup returns CDR1 MNHEY and CDR2 SMNVEV (reference sequence). The CDR3 region has the DNA TGTGCGAGCTCGAGGATCCCCAATCAGCCCCAGCATTTT. The encoded protein is CASSRIPNQPQHF.

Worth noting for this clone: Other nucleotide sequences in the sample specify the same CDR3. This chain uses TRBV18 with TRBJ2-5; D gene unclear. The CDR3 spans 12 residues. The V and J ends lost 1 base and 5 bases respectively, with 5 bases between them. Looked up from germline, CDR1 is KGHSH and CDR2 is LQKENI. The CDR3 DNA follows: TGTGCCAGCTCACCACAGAGGGAGACCCAGTACTTC. Its translation: CASSPQRETQYF.

The DNA for the CDR3 is TGTGCCAGCAGCTTGGGAGCTTCCTACGAGCAGTACTTC. The encoded protein is CASSLGASYEQYF. V usage is TRBV7-3 and J usage is TRBJ2-7; weak D call: TRBD2 (5 bases). This CDR3 has 13 residues. Germline loops: CDR1 SGHTA, CDR2 FQGTGA. V dropped 3 bases and J dropped 1 base, with 7 bases sitting between them.

The rearrangement links TRBV3-1 (or the pseudogene TRBV3-2) to TRBJ1-5; a possible D gene is TRBD1 (5 bases). The CDR3 is made up of 17 amino acids. Between the trimmed V and J ends, which lost 5 bases and 2 bases, there was a span of 19 bases. Germline CDR1 LGHDT, CDR2 YNNKEL (reference sequence). In DNA form, the CDR3 reads TGTGCCAGCAGCTCTACGTTTGGGGGGTATGGCAATCAGCCCCAGCATTTT. It is translated as CASSSTFGGYGNQPQHF.

This sequence joins TRBV7-9 and TRBJ2-3; a weak D match, TRBD1 (5 bases). V was pared by 8 bases and J by 1 base, with 10 bases between. Germline CDR1 is SEHNR and CDR2 is FQNEAQ (reference sequence). This CDR3 contains 13 residues. The chain's CDR3 is CASLSTGTDTQYF. The CDR3 DNA reads as TGTGCCAGCCTCTCGACAGGCACAGATACGCAGTATTTT.

The table lists this clone with a count of one. The CDR3 is CASSPGGPGGELFF. The CDR3 DNA sequence: TGTGCCAGCAGTCCCGGGGGGCCAGGCGGGGAGCTGTTTTTT. This chain links TRBV28 with TRBJ2-2; D possibly corresponds to TRBD2 (7 bases). This CDR3 contains 14 residues. CDR1 and CDR2 from the germline V gene are MDHEN and SYDVKM. Trimming removed 5 bases from V and 7 bases from J, with 14 bases in between.

The chain combines TRBV5-6 with TRBJ1-5; weak D call: TRBD1 (5 bases). The CDR3 runs to 16 residues. In germline, CDR1 is SGHDT, CDR2 YYEEEE. The V and J ends lost 0 bases and 1 base respectively, with 11 bases between them. The CDR3 DNA sequence: TGTGCCAGCAGCTTGGGGGGGACTGGGAGCAATCAGCCCCAGCATTTT. Translated, it gives CASSLGGTGSNQPQHF.

For the CDR3, the DNA is TGCGCCAGCACCCCAGGGGGGCTAAGAGGTGGAGGCTACACCTTC. Translated: CASTPGGLRGGGYTF. The chain is built from TRBV4-1 and TRBJ1-2; 7 bases are shared with TRBD1. The length of the CDR3 is 15 residues. The germline gives CDR1 MGHRA, CDR2 YSYEKL. V gave up 7 bases and J gave up 8 bases; unmatched junction bases: 16.

In this sample, this clone turned up once. This chain's CDR3 is CASSQSWDSYEQYF. CDR3 sequence (DNA): TGTGCCAGCAGCCAGTCATGGGACAGCTACGAGCAGTACTTC. The rearrangement uses TRBV3-1 (or the pseudogene TRBV3-2) and TRBJ2-7, with 7 bases matching TRBD1. V lost 3 bases and J lost 3; bases outside the gene matches: 5. The CDR3 spans 14 residues. CDR1 LGHDT and CDR2 YNNKEL come from the germline V gene (reference sequence).

A single count supports this clone. The V gene is TRBV15, the J gene TRBJ1-5; D is perhaps TRBD1 (6 bases). Per germline, CDR1 LNHNV and CDR2 YYDKDF (reference sequence). V was pared by 0 bases and J by 2 bases, with 11 bases between. The CDR3 runs to 16 residues. The CDR3 loop reads CATSREGAKGNQPQHF. CDR3 coding DNA: TGTGCCACCAGCAGAGAGGGGGCAAAGGGCAATCAGCCCCAGCATTTT.

The V and J genes are TRBV28 and TRBJ2-2; maybe TRBD1 (6 bases). This CDR3 spans 14 amino acids. CDR1 and CDR2 (germline): MDHEN, SYDVKM. Trimming pared 7 bases from V and 6 bases from J, leaving 15 bases between. The CDR3, as DNA: TGTGCCAGCAACTCGATGACAGGTCCCGGGGAGCTGTTTTTT. As protein: CASNSMTGPGELFF.

This rearrangement joins TRBV5-1 to TRBJ2-2; D call uncertain. V was shortened by 5 bases and J by 3 bases, with 11 bases between the two germline ends. Germline CDR1 and CDR2: SGHRS and YFSETQ. This CDR3 is 14 amino acids long. The CDR3 reads CASRAAADTGELFF. CDR3 nucleotide sequence: TGCGCCAGCAGAGCCGCGGCGGACACCGGGGAGCTGTTTTTT.

This clone was recorded once. CDR3 region: CASTEGVQGVETQYF. In nucleotides, the CDR3 is TGTGCCAGCACCGAGGGGGTGCAGGGGGTAGAGACCCAGTACTTC. The V call is TRBV2, the J call TRBJ2-5; TRBD1 aligns across 7 bases. Germline lookup yields CDR1 SNHLY and CDR2 FYNNEI. This CDR3 has 15 residues. V lost 7 bases to trimming and J lost 4 bases; unmatched junction nucleotides: 12.

The V gene is TRBV6-6, the J gene TRBJ1-1; D not certain. CDR1 and CDR2 (germline): MNHNY, SVGAGI (reference sequence). V lost 2 bases and J lost 2, with 9 bases in between. The CDR3 contains 14 residues. In nucleotides, the CDR3 is TGTGCCAGCAGTTACGGCCAGAAAAACACTGAAGCTTTCTTT. Translated, it gives CASSYGQKNTEAFF.

This clone was picked up one time. The chain combines TRBV10-3 with TRBJ1-4, with TRBD1 matching over 7 bases. Per the germline V gene, CDR1 is ENHRY and CDR2 is SYGVKD. There are 12 residues in the CDR3. Unmatched junction bases numbered 5, after V lost 8 bases and J lost 8 bases. The CDR3 DNA reads TGTGCCATCGGGCAGGGGGAGGAAAAACTGTTTTTT. Translating it yields CAIGQGEEKLFF.

This clone was picked up one time. The J gene is TRBJ1-4, the V gene TRBV24-1, with a tentative D call TRBD1 (5 bases). Germline V gene lookup returns CDR1 KGHDR and CDR2 SFDVKD. This CDR3 is built from 13 residues. Trimming took 4 bases from V and 7 from J, leaving 9 bases between them. The CDR3 here is CATSEGTGEKLFF. CDR3 bases: TGTGCCACCAGTGAAGGGACTGGTGAAAAACTGTTTTTT.

The chain joins TRBV11-3 to TRBJ1-6; a weak D match, TRBD1 (6 bases). The CDR3 is made up of 16 amino acids. V was pared by 0 bases and J by 4 bases, with 10 bases between. The V gene's germline CDR1 is SGHNT and CDR2 YENEEA. The CDR3 loop is CASSLDPGTYNSPLHF. The CDR3 DNA reads TGTGCCAGCAGCTTAGATCCTGGGACATATAATTCACCCCTCCACTTT.

The chain joins TRBV29-1 to TRBJ2-1; a possible D gene is TRBD2 (7 bases). Germline V gene lookup returns CDR1 SQVTM and CDR2 ANQGSEA. Trimming removed 4 bases at V and 10 bases at J, with 14 bases between. There are 12 residues in the CDR3. Here the CDR3 DNA reads TGCAGCGTTGGCGGGGGCCGGAGGGAGCAGTTCTTC. Its translation: CSVGGGRREQFF.

V is TRBV7-3 and J is TRBJ2-3; the match to TRBD1 covers 8 bases. The CDR3 is made up of 16 amino acids. V was pared by 2 bases and J by 4 bases, with 8 bases of the junction left unmatched. Germline V gene sequence: CDR1 SGHTA, CDR2 FQGTGA. The CDR3 nucleotides read TGTGCCAGCAGCTTACCAGGGGGCGGAGGTGCAGATACGCAGTATTTT. Its translation is CASSLPGGGGADTQYF.